The source of this T cell receptor (beta chain) is a study of beta chain features in type 1 diabetes. This CDR3 has 16 residues. V was cut by 3 bases and J by 0 bases, with 13 bases left in between. CDR1 is MGHRA and CDR2 is YSYEKL in the germline V gene. Every sorted population was more than 95% pure. The sample holds a few counts of this clone. The whole isolated RNA underwent reverse transcription, so sequencing captured expressed TCRB transcripts. TCRdb keeps only in-frame clones here, not all; method: immunoSEQ multiplex PCR. The table includes hundreds of thousands of clones, over 9.5% detected once.

The receptor comes from a man younger than 30 in good health. The rearrangement uses TRBV4-1 and TRBJ2-3, with D perhaps matching TRBD2 (6 bases). Sequencing was performed on naive CD4+ T cells from blood. CDR3 sequence (DNA): TGCGCCAGCAGCCAGCCCCTAGCGAAAAGCACAGATACGCAGTATTTT. It encodes CASSQPLAKSTDTQYF.